This T cell receptor beta chain was retrieved from a study of CXCR3-negative and CXCR3-positive naive CD8 T cells. Study-wide findings and caveats: Cryopreserved cells partially lost CXCR3 expression, and fresh PBMCs were used in most assays. Naive cells that were CXCR3-positive had more hydrophobic TRB CDR3s (compared with CXCR3-negative naive cells). Unlike memory cells, which differed, naive CXCR3-negative and CXCR3-positive cells had similar TRBV-TRBJ usage.

With regard to this clonotype: Its cognate antigen is unknown.

This CDR3 comprises 17 residues. Germline-derived CDR1 and CDR2 are MGHRA and YSYEKL. The study made its TRB cDNA libraries by 5' RACE, adding UMI labels. No DNA is given; TCRdb re-called the 5' RACE reads and lists each CDR3 protein once. This sample's clone table lists approximately 96,000 distinct CDR3 sequences. What was sequenced was naive CXCR3+ CD8+ T cells from blood. Subset given: CD45RO-CCR7+CD27+CD95- naive CD8+ T cells expressing CXCR3 (TNR3+). V and J are TRBV4-1 and TRBJ2-1; the TCRdb call, TRBD1, lacks DNA for checking. The source of this sequence is a human donor in good health. Some clones in this sample may be carry-over from other donors' samples. The CDR3 sequence is CASSQSAGTGVYNEQFF.